Here is one T cell receptor (beta chain) with its context. What it recognizes is unknown. This sample stems from a study of cytomegalovirus exposure and HLA in healthy donors. Findings and limits, study-wide: It was about 150 TCR beta chains that were listed as cytomegalovirus-associated. TCR beta V- and J-gene trimming was later associated with a missense DCLRE1C variant. Data from an earlier analysis indicated that most TCR beta V segments were productive either about 87% or about 30% of the time.

Though probably carrying unrecorded immune exposures, donors were nominally healthy at sampling. The PCR had 60 Vbeta and 13 Jbeta primers. Data came from immunoSEQ multiplex PCR; TCRdb stores just in-frame clones and leaves some out. The table lists around 200,000 clones, 75% to 85% of them singletons. What was sequenced was PBMCs. The receptor's source is a boy aged 5-17 years in good health and CMV-seronegative.

CDR3 amino acids: CASSSQQGTFYEQYF. DNA for the CDR3: TGTGCCAGCAGCTCGCAACAGGGGACCTTCTACGAGCAGTACTTC. The gene calls are TRBV7-2 and TRBJ2-7; 7 bases line up with TRBD1. V trimming: 4 bases; J trimming: 3 bases; junction bases outside the gene matches: 9. CDR1 SGHTA and CDR2 FQGNSA come from the germline V gene. The CDR3 length is 15 residues. Looking up the rest from reference TRBV7-2 and TRBJ2-7 gives the full variable domain: GAGVSQSPSNKVTEKGKDVELRCDPISGHTALYWYRQSLGQGLEFLIYFQGNSAPDKSGLPSDRFSAERTGGSVSTLTIQRTQQEDSAVYLCASSSQQGTFYEQYFGPGTRLTVT.